This TCR beta chain was recorded in a study of T cell changes during pregnancy in multiple sclerosis. CDR1 is GTSNPN and CDR2 is SVGIG in the germline V gene (reference sequence). The V end was cut by 0 bases, the J end by 4 bases, with 7 bases between. This CDR3 region has 13 residues. Using immunoSEQ multiplex PCR, the repertoire was profiled, and TCRdb retains in-frame clones only, with some absent. The sample yields roughly 41,000 clones, about 88% seen once. This TCR derives from a female donor with multiple sclerosis, enrolled in a pregnancy study. Sequenced material: CD4+ T cells from peripheral blood mononuclear cells, taken in the first trimester of pregnancy. V is TRBV30 and J is TRBJ1-5; D remains unclear. Here the CDR3 reads CAWSVQQNQPQHF. The CDR3 DNA reads TGTGCCTGGAGTGTACAACAAAATCAGCCCCAGCATTTT.